These 25 T cell receptor beta chains were all obtained from the same sample, sequenced in a study of blood T cell repertoires in COVID-19. Here immunoSEQ multiplex PCR was the method, and the copy in TCRdb shows in-frame clones only, minus some. This table has approximately 35,000 clones, over 70% appearing once. The sequenced sample was peripheral blood. These receptors were taken from a man aged 55 to 70 with active COVID-19.

The rearrangement links TRBV27 to TRBJ2-1, with 12 bases matching TRBD2. Germline V lookup: CDR1 MNHEY, CDR2 SMNVEV (reference sequence). Germline trimming cut 7 bases from V and 5 bases from J; bases unmatched to any gene: 21. CDR3 length: 20 amino acids. CDR3 in DNA: TGTGCCAGCACGCCCGGGACTAGCGGGCCCCGGTGGGGGATAGACAATGAGCAGTTCTTC. Its protein product is CASTPGTSGPRWGIDNEQFF.

This rearrangement joins TRBV7-9 to TRBJ2-7; TRBD1 matches at 8 bases. The CDR3 extends over 14 amino acids. V was pared by 5 bases and J by 6 bases, with 9 bases of the junction left unmatched. Germline V gene sequence: CDR1 SEHNR, CDR2 FQNEAQ (reference sequence). CDR3 residues: CASSPDRGQREQYF. The CDR3 DNA reads TGTGCCAGCAGCCCCGACAGGGGACAACGCGAGCAGTACTTC.

This clone appeared once. An end of the junction does not agree with germline; a read error may underlie this. J is TRBJ2-5 and V is TRBV6-6; 7 bases are a match to TRBD1. Germline lookup yields CDR1 MNHNY and CDR2 SVGAGI (reference sequence). CDR3 length: 15 residues. The CDR3 DNA reads as TGTGCCGGCAGTTACTCACGAAACAGGGGCGAGACCCAGTACTTC. Translating gives CAGSYSRNRGETQYF.

The chain employs TRBV4-1 and TRBJ1-2, with 10 positions matching TRBD1. The V gene's germline CDR1 is MGHRA and CDR2 YSYEKL. Trimming at V came to 2 bases and at J to 5 bases, leaving 5 bases not matched to a gene. CDR3 length: 15 residues. The CDR3 coding sequence is TGCGCCAGCAGCCAAATCGGGACAGGGGATTATGGCTACACCTTC. It is translated as CASSQIGTGDYGYTF.

The chain uses TRBV11-3 and TRBJ2-1; D perhaps matches TRBD1 (7 bases). CDR1 and CDR2 (germline): SGHNT, YENEEA. V was cut by 1 base and J by 8 bases, with 15 bases left in between. The CDR3 length is 15 residues. The CDR3 spells CASSLVGGGFDEQFF. CDR3 sequence (DNA): TGTGCCAGCAGCTTAGTTGGAGGGGGCTTCGATGAGCAGTTCTTC. Full variable domain (remainder filled in from reference TRBV11-3 and TRBJ2-1): EAGVVQSPRYKIIEKKQPVAFWCNPISGHNTLYWYLQNLGQGPELLIRYENEEAVDDSQLPKDRFSAERLKGVDSTLKIQPAELGDSAVYLCASSLVGGGFDEQFFGPGTRLTVL.

The rearrangement links TRBV5-8 to TRBJ2-7, with 10 bases identical to TRBD1. The CDR3 has 15 amino acids. Per the germline V gene, CDR1 is SGHTS and CDR2 is YDEGEE. J gave up 3 bases and V 1 base, and 4 bases lay outside the gene matches. This CDR3 reads CASSLTGTGVYEQYF. The CDR3 DNA sequence: TGTGCCAGCAGCTTGACTGGGACAGGGGTCTACGAGCAGTACTTC.

The genes are TRBV27 and TRBJ2-7; no clear D. V lost 2 bases and J 4 bases, leaving 9 bases between the germline ends. The CDR3 has 13 amino acids. Germline CDR1 and CDR2: MNHEY and SMNVEV (reference sequence). CDR3: CASSLSMRYEQYF. In DNA form, the CDR3 reads TGTGCCAGCAGTTTAAGCATGAGGTACGAGCAGTACTTC.

The chain links TRBV29-1 to TRBJ2-5, with TRBD1 as a possible D gene (5 bases). The germline V and J ends were trimmed by 6 bases and 6 bases, with 14 bases remaining between them. The CDR3 is made up of 12 amino acids. Germline CDR1 is SQVTM and CDR2 is ANQGSEA. The CDR3 region has the DNA TGCAGCGTAGGAGAACAGGTCAAGACCCAGTACTTC. Amino acid sequence: CSVGEQVKTQYF.

The rearrangement uses TRBV7-7 and TRBJ2-5, with TRBD2 matching 14 bases. The germline V gene encodes CDR1 SSHAT and CDR2 FNYEAQ (reference sequence). The CDR3 runs 17 residues. The trim removed 3 bases at V and 4 bases at J, leaving 7 bases unmatched. CDR3 in amino acids: CASSFSPGLAGAETQYF. The CDR3 nucleotides read TGTGCCAGCAGCTTCTCTCCGGGACTAGCGGGAGCAGAGACCCAGTACTTC.

This chain connects TRBV24-1 to TRBJ2-3; D might be TRBD1 (7 bases). The V end was cut by 7 bases, the J end by 4 bases, with 23 bases between. The CDR3 spans 17 residues. From germline, CDR1 is KGHDR and CDR2 SFDVKD. The CDR3 loop is CATSGPTFPGGPDTQYF. The CDR3 nucleotides read TGTGCCACCAGCGGCCCTACCTTCCCAGGGGGGCCAGATACGCAGTATTTT.

J is TRBJ2-3 and V is TRBV28, with TRBD2 as a possible D gene (6 bases). The CDR3 has 15 residues. V lost 4 bases and J 1 base, leaving 12 bases between the germline ends. Per the germline V gene, CDR1 is MDHEN and CDR2 is SYDVKM. As DNA, the CDR3 is TGTGCCAGCAGTTCATCGGCTAGCGGCACAGATACGCAGTATTTT. Protein: CASSSSASGTDTQYF.

This chain joins TRBV28 and TRBJ1-2; D not certain. Germline V gene lookup returns CDR1 MDHEN and CDR2 SYDVKM. V lost 2 bases and J 5 bases, leaving 18 bases between the germline ends. The CDR3 runs to 16 residues. The CDR3 DNA is TGTGCCAGCAGTTTAAGCAGGCACCTTCCCAATTATGGCTACACCTTC. Translated: CASSLSRHLPNYGYTF.

The chain uses TRBV5-5 and TRBJ2-7; maybe TRBD2 (6 bases). This CDR3 is built from 15 residues. CDR1 SGHKS and CDR2 YYEKEE come from the germline V gene (reference sequence). The V gene lost 1 base and the J gene lost 4 bases, with 15 bases spanning the gap. CDR3 region: CASSLNSGVRYEQYF. CDR3 DNA: TGTGCCAGCAGCTTGAATTCGGGGGTTCGTTACGAGCAGTACTTC.

The chain joins TRBV2 to TRBJ1-6; D is possibly TRBD1 (5 bases). Trimming pared 3 bases from V and 8 bases from J, leaving 11 bases between. Germline values: CDR1 SNHLY, CDR2 FYNNEI. This CDR3 comprises 14 residues. The CDR3 coding sequence is TGTGCCAGCAGTGACTCGGGGGGACATTCACCCCTCCACTTT. As protein: CASSDSGGHSPLHF.

V gene TRBV24-1 combines with J gene TRBJ1-2; D call uncertain. Germline V CDR1 and CDR2: KGHDR, SFDVKD. With 1 base removed from V and 7 bases from J, the gap between germline ends came to 9 bases. The CDR3 is 13 residues long. For the CDR3, the DNA is TGTGCCACCAGTGATTTCCCGACGGGTGGCTACACCTTC. It encodes CATSDFPTGGYTF.

This clone was observed a few times. The chain recombines TRBV11-3 with TRBJ2-2; unclear D gene. Germline CDR1 is SGHNT and CDR2 is YENEEA. The CDR3 has 13 amino acids. The V and J ends lost 3 bases and 4 bases respectively, with 6 bases between them. The CDR3, as DNA: TGTGCCAGCAGCTTCAGTTCCACCGGGGAGCTGTTTTTT. Translation gives CASSFSSTGELFF.

The V call is TRBV12-3 or TRBV12-4, the J call TRBJ1-1, with TRBD1 matching over 10 bases. This CDR3 contains 13 residues. Trimming removed 6 bases from V and 6 bases from J; junction bases left unmatched: 4. The chain's CDR3 is CASRRQGASEAFF. As DNA, the CDR3 is TGTGCCAGCAGGCGACAGGGGGCTTCTGAAGCTTTCTTT.

This sequence joins TRBV20-1 and TRBJ2-1; a weak D match, TRBD2 (6 bases). The CDR3 has 14 amino acids. V was cut by 3 bases and J by 0 bases, with 9 bases left in between. Germline CDR1 and CDR2: DFQATT and SNEGSKA (reference sequence). CDR3 protein: CSASYGSSYNEQFF. Written as DNA, the CDR3 is TGCAGTGCTAGTTACGGGAGCTCCTACAATGAGCAGTTCTTC.

The V call is TRBV7-2, the J call TRBJ2-7; 10 bases are a match to TRBD2. Per the germline V gene, CDR1 is SGHTA and CDR2 is FQGNSA. The CDR3 extends over 15 amino acids. J was trimmed by 3 bases and V by 3 bases; bases with no gene match: 5. In DNA form, the CDR3 reads TGTGCCAGCAGCTTTTGGGCTAGCGGGAGCTACGAGCAGTACTTC. Protein sequence: CASSFWASGSYEQYF.

The J gene is TRBJ2-2, the V gene TRBV5-1, with 7 bases lining up with TRBD2. The CDR3 loop spans 16 amino acids. V shed 0 bases and J 6 bases; nucleotides not matched to a gene: 8. Looked up from germline, CDR1 is SGHRS and CDR2 is YFSETQ. This CDR3 reads CASSLESAGASGELFF. CDR3 in DNA: TGCGCCAGCAGCTTGGAATCGGCGGGAGCTTCCGGGGAGCTGTTTTTT.

The V gene is TRBV5-1, the J gene TRBJ2-3; TRBD2 aligns across 10 bases. Germline V CDR1 and CDR2: SGHRS, YFSETQ. Losses at the gene ends were 0 bases for V and 1 base for J; bases not matched to a gene: 14. The CDR3 totals 20 residues. The DNA for the CDR3 is TGCGCCAGCAGCTTGGCCGGGGTAGCGGGAGGAGGAGGCGGCACAGATACGCAGTATTTT. This sequence encodes CASSLAGVAGGGGGTDTQYF.

The rearrangement links TRBV6-4 to TRBJ2-2; 12 bases agree with TRBD2. The germline V gene encodes CDR1 MRHNA and CDR2 SNTAGT. CDR3 length: 16 amino acids. V lost 4 bases, J lost 2 bases, and 2 bases stayed unmatched. In nucleotides, the CDR3 is TGTGCCAGCAGTGCGGGACTAGCGGGTAACACCGGGGAGCTGTTTTTT. It is translated as CASSAGLAGNTGELFF.

The gene calls are TRBV10-2 and TRBJ2-1, with 7 bases identical to TRBD2. Germline CDR1 reads WSHSY; CDR2 reads SAAADI. The CDR3 has 14 amino acids. With 5 bases clipped from V and 0 bases from J, the junction kept 1 base outside the gene matches. CDR3 protein: CASSRTSSYNEQFF. In nucleotides, the CDR3 is TGCGCCAGCAGTAGGACTAGCTCCTACAATGAGCAGTTCTTC.

The chain joins TRBV29-1 to TRBJ2-7, with a weak D call TRBD2 (6 bases). In germline, CDR1 is SQVTM, CDR2 ANQGSEA. The CDR3 is 12 residues long. V shed 4 bases and J shed 3 bases, with 10 bases lying between them. The CDR3 protein is CSVASRDYEQYF. The CDR3 DNA sequence: TGCAGCGTTGCTTCGCGGGACTACGAGCAGTACTTC.

The gene calls are TRBV18 and TRBJ2-3, with 8 bases fitting TRBD1. The CDR3 spans 15 residues. The V gene's germline CDR1 is KGHSH and CDR2 LQKENI. V was clipped by 5 bases and J by 2 bases; unmatched bases: 6. The CDR3 region has the DNA TGTGCCAGCTCAATCCAGGGGGCGAACACAGATACGCAGTATTTT. The encoded protein is CASSIQGANTDTQYF.